One and the same sample provided the 17 T cell receptor beta chains below, sequenced in a study of shared clonotypes between healthy human individuals. Some clones are missing from TCRdb's copy, which holds only in-frame ones; the method was immunoSEQ multiplex PCR. The profile covers about 1,500,000 clones, with around 97% appearing a single time and roughly 1.2% taken by the ten largest. Material: naive CD4+ T cells sorted from blood. Subset of the sample: CD45RA+ positively selected. These receptors came from a man under 40 in good health.

The rearrangement joins TRBV10-3 to TRBJ2-3; TRBD1 matches at 9 bases. CDR1 and CDR2 (germline): ENHRY, SYGVKD. V lost 7 bases, J lost 6 bases, and 5 bases stayed unmatched. The CDR3 loop spans 13 amino acids. The CDR3 loop reads CAITGTGSDTQYF. Here the CDR3 DNA reads TGTGCCATCACCGGGACAGGGTCCGATACGCAGTATTTT.

This chain joins TRBV19 and TRBJ1-4, with TRBD1 matching 9 bases. CDR1 LNHDA and CDR2 SQIVND come from the germline V gene (reference sequence). CDR3 length: 15 amino acids. Trimming at V came to 5 bases and at J to 7 bases, leaving 8 bases not matched to a gene. CDR3 region: CASSLRTGAAEKLFF. The DNA for the CDR3 is TGTGCCAGTAGTCTCAGGACAGGGGCGGCTGAAAAACTGTTTTTT.

The chain uses TRBV2 and TRBJ2-3, with D tentatively TRBD1 or TRBD2 (5 bases each). The V and J ends lost 1 base and 14 bases respectively, with 16 bases between them. CDR1 and CDR2 (germline): SNHLY, FYNNEI. This CDR3 contains 13 residues. The CDR3 sequence: CASSEDGTDFPYF. The CDR3 nucleotides are TGTGCCAGCAGTGAAGACGGGACCGACTTTCCGTATTTT.

The rearrangement links TRBV5-1 to TRBJ2-3; 7 bases are shared with TRBD2. In germline, CDR1 is SGHRS, CDR2 YFSETQ. This CDR3 is built from 18 residues. V lost 4 bases, J lost 0 bases, and 14 bases stayed unmatched. CDR3 region: CASSIYTGTKPSTDTQYF. DNA for the CDR3: TGCGCCAGCAGCATCTATACCGGGACTAAGCCAAGCACAGATACGCAGTATTTT. Full variable domain (outside the CDR3, taken from reference TRBV5-1 and TRBJ2-3): KAGVTQTPRYLIKTRGQQVTLSCSPISGHRSVSWYQQTPGQGLQFLFEYFSETQRNKGNFPGRFSGRQFSNSRSEMNVSTLELGDSALYLCASSIYTGTKPSTDTQYFGPGTRLTVL.

The chain recombines TRBV7-2 with TRBJ2-7, with D perhaps TRBD1 or TRBD2 (6 bases each). Trimming pared 0 bases from V and 0 bases from J, leaving 15 bases between. This CDR3 is built from 17 residues. Germline loops: CDR1 SGHTA, CDR2 FQGNSA. The CDR3 protein is CASSLAWGRGSSYEQYF. The CDR3 DNA reads as TGTGCCAGCAGCTTAGCTTGGGGGCGGGGCAGCTCCTACGAGCAGTACTTC. The variable domain in full, completed from reference TRBV7-2 and TRBJ2-7, reads GAGVSQSPSNKVTEKGKDVELRCDPISGHTALYWYRQSLGQGLEFLIYFQGNSAPDKSGLPSDRFSAERTGGSVSTLTIQRTQQEDSAVYLCASSLAWGRGSSYEQYFGPGTRLTVT.

The V call is TRBV5-1, the J call TRBJ1-4; 7 nucleotides line up with TRBD1. Germline V lookup: CDR1 SGHRS, CDR2 YFSETQ. The CDR3 contains 16 residues. V shed 4 bases and J 7 bases; nucleotides not matched to a gene: 13. CDR3 sequence reads: CASSVSGVAGGEKLFF. The CDR3 DNA follows: TGCGCCAGCAGCGTGTCGGGGGTGGCAGGGGGTGAAAAACTGTTTTTT.

This sequence joins TRBV7-3 and TRBJ2-1; 8 bases are shared with TRBD1. J lost 3 bases, V lost 5 bases, and 12 bases had no gene match. CDR3 length: 17 amino acids. The germline gives CDR1 SGHTA, CDR2 FQGTGA. CDR3 residues: CASSPRPGTGVYNEQFF. In nucleotides, the CDR3 is TGTGCCAGCAGCCCCCGGCCCGGGACAGGTGTCTACAATGAGCAGTTCTTC.

The chain uses TRBV4-1 and TRBJ2-5; 7 nucleotides match TRBD2. The DNA end is more similar to TRBJ2-7, so the J call may be wrong. Germline lookup yields CDR1 MGHRA and CDR2 YSYEKL. This CDR3 spans 13 amino acids. The CDR3 sequence: CASSHNGGGEQYF. The CDR3 nucleotides are TGCGCCAGCAGCCACAATGGGGGGGGCGAGCAGTACTTC.

The chain has TRBV7-3 and TRBJ2-2; either TRBD1 or TRBD2 may fit D (5 bases each). The V gene's germline CDR1 is SGHTA and CDR2 FQGTGA. This CDR3 comprises 13 residues. Trimming took 4 bases from V and 8 from J, leaving 11 bases between them. The CDR3 spells CASSSGTLGELFF. Here the CDR3 DNA reads TGTGCCAGCAGCTCCGGGACCTTGGGGGAGCTGTTTTTT.

The chain carries TRBV5-5 and TRBJ1-4; D unresolved. Germline loops: CDR1 SGHKS, CDR2 YYEKEE (reference sequence). The length of the CDR3 is 13 residues. Trimming cost V 4 bases and J 5 bases, with 9 bases left between them. CDR3 sequence reads: CASSRAGNEKLFF. For the CDR3, the DNA is TGTGCCAGCAGCCGGGCAGGCAATGAAAAACTGTTTTTT.

V gene TRBV5-1 combines with J gene TRBJ2-7; TRBD1 matches 7 bases. J gave up 4 bases and V 2 bases, and 6 bases lay outside the gene matches. The germline CDR1 and CDR2 sequences are SGHRS and YFSETQ. The CDR3 loop spans 14 amino acids. The CDR3 loop reads CASSLLQGSYEQYF. CDR3 coding DNA: TGCGCCAGCAGCTTACTACAGGGGTCATACGAGCAGTACTTC.

This rearrangement joins TRBV2 to TRBJ2-3; D is uncertain. V was clipped by 8 bases and J by 9 bases, with 12 bases between them. Germline lookup yields CDR1 SNHLY and CDR2 FYNNEI. The CDR3 sequence is 11 residues long. CDR3 DNA sequence: TGTGCCAGCGCAGTGGAAGAAACGCAGTATTTT. It is translated as CASAVEETQYF.

The V and J genes are TRBV6-6 and TRBJ2-2; TRBD1 aligns across 7 bases. The V gene end was trimmed by 6 bases and the J gene end by 2 bases; junction bases not matched to a gene: 6. CDR3 length equals 15 residues. CDR1 MNHNY and CDR2 SVGAGI come from the germline V gene (reference sequence). The CDR3 DNA reads TGTGCCAGCAGACGGACAGGACCTAACACCGGGGAGCTGTTTTTT. Its translation: CASRRTGPNTGELFF.

This chain links TRBV25-1 with TRBJ1-5; D is unresolved. CDR1 and CDR2 from the germline V gene are MGHDK and SYGVNS. This CDR3 is built from 14 residues. V was cut by 4 bases and J by 0 bases, with 7 bases left in between. CDR3: CASSGSFSNQPQHF. In DNA, the CDR3 is TGTGCCAGCAGTGGATCCTTTAGCAATCAGCCCCAGCATTTT.

This clone has only one observation. The CDR3 DNA sequence: TGCGCCAGCAGCTTGCTGGCTGGCGGGAGTTCCTACAATGAGCAGTTCTTC. Protein product: CASSLLAGGSSYNEQFF. The rearrangement links TRBV5-1 to TRBJ2-1; 7 bases agree with TRBD2. The CDR3 consists of 17 residues. V lost 1 base, J lost 1 base, and 8 bases stayed unmatched. The germline CDR1 and CDR2 sequences are SGHRS and YFSETQ.

This sequence joins TRBV6-5 and TRBJ2-7, with 8 bases aligning to TRBD1. Germline V gene data show CDR1 as MNHEY and CDR2 as SVGAGI. The CDR3 has 15 amino acids. V shed 0 bases, J shed 9 bases, and the junction held 10 bases outside the gene matches. CDR3 region: CASSYSGQAVGRQYF. The CDR3 bases are TGTGCCAGCAGTTACTCGGGACAGGCTGTGGGGAGGCAGTACTTC.

This chain joins TRBV18 and TRBJ2-7; D remains ambiguous. CDR1 and CDR2 from the germline V gene are KGHSH and LQKENI. The CDR3 has 13 amino acids. Trimming pared 2 bases from V and 4 bases from J, leaving 9 bases between. This chain's CDR3 is CASSPVSLYEQYF. The CDR3 DNA sequence: TGTGCCAGCTCACCAGTCTCTCTTTACGAGCAGTACTTC. The variable domain in full, completed from reference TRBV18 and TRBJ2-7, reads NAGVMQNPRHLVRRRGQEARLRCSPMKGHSHVYWYRQLPEEGLKFMVYLQKENIIDESGMPKERFSAEFPKEGPSILRIQQVVRGDSAAYFCASSPVSLYEQYFGPGTRLTVT.